The 22 T cell receptor beta chains in this list originate from one sample, sequenced in a study of shared clonotypes between healthy human individuals. Here immunoSEQ multiplex PCR was the method, and the copy in TCRdb shows in-frame clones only, minus some. The table includes about 2.3 million clones, approximately 93% detected once. Input material: naive CD4+ T cells from PBMCs. Subset: CD45RA+ positively selected. The receptor set was obtained from a man in his late teens or twenties in good health. Some clones in this sample may be carry-over from other donors' samples.

This clone was seen once. V usage is TRBV4-3 and J usage is TRBJ2-2; D is ambiguous. The V end was cut by 0 bases, the J end by 3 bases, with 5 bases between. CDR1 is LGHNA and CDR2 is YSLEER in the germline V gene. CDR3 length: 14 residues. CDR3 DNA sequence: TGCGCCAGCAGCCAAGATATCGACACCGGGGAGCTGTTTTTT. This gives the protein CASSQDIDTGELFF.

The count of this clone is one. This rearrangement joins TRBV7-2 to TRBJ2-2, with D maybe TRBD2 (6 bases). The V end was cut by 5 bases, the J end by 3 bases, with 16 bases between. This CDR3 region has 16 residues. Germline V gene data show CDR1 as SGHTA and CDR2 as FQGNSA. The CDR3, as DNA: TGTGCCAGCAGCCCCGGGGGAGCGTACCACACCGGGGAGCTGTTTTTT. As protein: CASSPGGAYHTGELFF. Full variable domain (outside the CDR3, taken from reference TRBV7-2 and TRBJ2-2): GAGVSQSPSNKVTEKGKDVELRCDPISGHTALYWYRQSLGQGLEFLIYFQGNSAPDKSGLPSDRFSAERTGGSVSTLTIQRTQQEDSAVYLCASSPGGAYHTGELFFGEGSRLTVL.

The J gene is TRBJ1-2, the V gene TRBV25-1, with D possibly being TRBD1 (5 bases). The CDR3 consists of 14 residues. Trimming removed 6 bases from V and 7 bases from J, with 18 bases in between. Germline CDR1 is MGHDK and CDR2 is SYGVNS. The CDR3 nucleotides read TGTGCCAGCAGAGAGGGGCAGGTCTCGAGTGGCTACACCTTC. This gives the protein CASREGQVSSGYTF.

The chain recombines TRBV4-2 with TRBJ1-2; 9 nucleotides agree with TRBD1. Trimming took 4 bases from V and 2 from J; bases not matched to a gene: 8. CDR1 is LGHNA, CDR2 YNFKEQ, per germline. This CDR3 comprises 16 residues. The CDR3 region is CASSRSGQGRNYGYTF. DNA of the CDR3: TGTGCCAGCAGCCGATCGGGACAGGGAAGGAACTATGGCTACACCTTC.

This clone was seen a single time. The CDR3 DNA is TGCGCCAGCAGCTTGGTCGGGTTAAAGTACCAAGAGACCCAGTACTTC. It specifies CASSLVGLKYQETQYF. The chain uses TRBV5-1 and TRBJ2-5; no reliable D call. CDR3 length equals 16 residues. V lost 0 bases, J lost 0 bases, and 12 bases lay in between. Germline V gene lookup returns CDR1 SGHRS and CDR2 YFSETQ. Complete variable domain (other parts from reference TRBV5-1 and TRBJ2-5): KAGVTQTPRYLIKTRGQQVTLSCSPISGHRSVSWYQQTPGQGLQFLFEYFSETQRNKGNFPGRFSGRQFSNSRSEMNVSTLELGDSALYLCASSLVGLKYQETQYFGPGTRLLVL.

This clone is a singleton in its sample. The CDR3 sequence is CASSLGGTKNEKLFF. In DNA, the CDR3 is TGTGCCAGCAGCTTAGGGGGGACGAAGAATGAAAAACTGTTTTTT. The V and J genes are TRBV7-9 and TRBJ1-4, with a possible D match to TRBD1 (5 bases). Germline lookup yields CDR1 SEHNR and CDR2 FQNEAQ (reference sequence). V gave up 1 base and J gave up 5 bases, with 11 bases separating them. This CDR3 comprises 15 residues.

The V and J genes are TRBV5-4 and TRBJ2-4; possible D gene TRBD1, 6 bases. The CDR3 runs to 15 residues. With 0 bases removed from V and 6 bases from J, the gap between germline ends came to 13 bases. Germline V CDR1 and CDR2: SGHNT, YYREEE (reference sequence). DNA of the CDR3: TGTGCCAGCAGCTTGGGTGGACAGCAGAGAAACATTCAGTACTTC. Translating it yields CASSLGGQQRNIQYF. The full variable domain, completed using reference TRBV5-4 and TRBJ2-4, is ETGVTQSPTHLIKTRGQQVTLRCSSQSGHNTVSWYQQALGQGPQFIFQYYREEENGRGNFPPRFSGLQFPNYSSELNVNALELDDSALYLCASSLGGQQRNIQYFGAGTRLSVL.

J is TRBJ2-7 and V is TRBV23-1; TRBD2 agrees at 10 bases. TRBV23-1 is an ORF for which the function is uncertain. CDR3 length: 16 amino acids. V was pared by 4 bases and J by 0 bases, with 6 bases of the junction left unmatched. CDR3 DNA: TGCGCCAGCAGTCGGCCGGGACTAGCGCGCTCCTACGAGCAGTACTTC. Translating it yields CASSRPGLARSYEQYF.

This clone was seen just once. The V gene is TRBV7-6, the J gene TRBJ2-3; tentative D call: TRBD1 (5 bases). The CDR3 totals 15 residues. Germline loops: CDR1 SGHVS, CDR2 FNYEAQ. Trimming took 2 bases from V and 1 from J, leaving 10 bases between them. The CDR3 sequence is CASSLNRPGTDTQYF. The CDR3 DNA reads TGTGCCAGCAGCTTAAACAGGCCAGGCACAGATACGCAGTATTTT.

The CDR3 DNA reads as TGCGCCAGCAGCGGACTGGGCAGGACCTACGAGCAGTACTTC. This encodes CASSGLGRTYEQYF. V is TRBV5-1 and J is TRBJ2-7; D might be TRBD2 (5 bases). This CDR3 comprises 14 residues. The germline V and J ends were trimmed by 4 bases and 2 bases, with 13 bases remaining between them. CDR1 is SGHRS and CDR2 is YFSETQ in the germline V gene. The complete variable domain, with remaining parts taken from reference TRBV5-1 and TRBJ2-7, reads KAGVTQTPRYLIKTRGQQVTLSCSPISGHRSVSWYQQTPGQGLQFLFEYFSETQRNKGNFPGRFSGRQFSNSRSEMNVSTLELGDSALYLCASSGLGRTYEQYFGPGTRLTVT.

The chain couples TRBV11-2 to TRBJ2-1; 10 positions agree with TRBD2. Looked up from germline, CDR1 is SGHAT and CDR2 is FQNNGV. This CDR3 comprises 13 residues. After removal of 5 bases from V and 10 bases from J, the junction contained 5 bases not matched to a gene. The chain's CDR3 is CASSGGLALEQFF. The CDR3 nucleotides read TGTGCCAGCAGCGGGGGACTAGCGCTGGAGCAGTTCTTC.

This chain connects TRBV27 to TRBJ2-7, with 13 bases lining up with TRBD2. V was pared by 5 bases and J by 2 bases, with 6 bases of the junction left unmatched. Germline V gene lookup returns CDR1 MNHEY and CDR2 SMNVEV (reference sequence). The CDR3 extends over 16 amino acids. CDR3 amino acids: CASSPRTSGRTYEQYF. CDR3 coding DNA: TGTGCCAGCAGTCCCCGGACTAGCGGGAGAACCTACGAGCAGTACTTC.

The gene calls are TRBV30 and TRBJ2-3; 7 bases align to TRBD2. CDR3 size: 16 residues. Germline V gene data show CDR1 as GTSNPN and CDR2 as SVGIG (reference sequence). The V and J ends lost 0 bases and 3 bases, in that order; junction bases with no gene match: 9. The CDR3 DNA sequence: TGTGCCTGGAGTGTACGGGCGGGAGCGGGAACAGATACGCAGTATTTT. Its translation is CAWSVRAGAGTDTQYF.

V gene TRBV4-3 combines with J gene TRBJ2-1, with 11 bases fitting TRBD2. CDR1 and CDR2 (germline): LGHNA, YSLEER. The CDR3 extends over 15 amino acids. With V trimmed by 4 bases and J by 3 bases, 2 bases remained unmatched. As DNA, the CDR3 is TGCGCCAGCAGCCCCACTAGCGGGAGCTACAATGAGCAGTTCTTC. Translating gives CASSPTSGSYNEQFF.

The J gene is TRBJ1-5, the V gene TRBV5-1; 7 bases map to TRBD1. The length of the CDR3 is 14 residues. V gave up 5 bases and J gave up 2 bases; unmatched junction bases: 4. Per germline, CDR1 SGHRS and CDR2 YFSETQ. The CDR3 nucleotides read TGCGCCAGCAGGTCCGACAGGGGCAATCAGCCCCAGCATTTT. Amino acids: CASRSDRGNQPQHF.

Points on this clone: The sample holds other DNA sequences that translate to the same CDR3. V is TRBV7-2 and J is TRBJ2-3; no clear D. The ends were cut back, 1 base at V and 6 bases at J, with 8 bases in the middle. Germline CDR1 reads SGHTA; CDR2 reads FQGNSA. This CDR3 is built from 13 residues. The CDR3 protein is CASSLGGRDTQYF. CDR3 nucleotides: TGTGCCAGCAGCTTAGGGGGTAGGGATACGCAGTATTTT.

This chain connects TRBV7-9 to TRBJ2-2; no clear D. V dropped 0 bases and J dropped 4 bases, with 12 bases sitting between them. The CDR3 spans 16 residues. Germline V gene sequence: CDR1 SEHNR, CDR2 FQNEAQ (reference sequence). The CDR3 DNA sequence: TGTGCCAGCAGCTTAGCAGTACAATGGTCCACCGGGGAGCTGTTTTTT. Translation gives CASSLAVQWSTGELFF.

A remark on this clone: The same CDR3 arises from other DNA sequences in this sample as well. The gene calls are TRBV7-3 and TRBJ2-3; D is unclear. CDR1 and CDR2 from the germline V gene are SGHTA and FQGTGA. CDR3 length: 13 amino acids. V lost 1 base to trimming and J lost 3 bases, with 5 bases between them. The CDR3 sequence: CASSLIQTDTQYF. CDR3 nucleotide sequence: TGTGCCAGCAGCTTAATCCAGACAGATACGCAGTATTTT.

This chain joins TRBV4-2 and TRBJ1-2; D remains unclear. CDR1 LGHNA and CDR2 YNFKEQ come from the germline V gene. Between the trimmed V and J ends, which lost 4 bases and 0 bases, there was a span of 9 bases. The CDR3 runs to 14 residues. This chain's CDR3 is CASSPDISNYGYTF. CDR3 DNA: TGTGCCAGCAGCCCCGACATTTCTAACTATGGCTACACCTTC.

The chain joins TRBV10-1 to TRBJ2-7, with 10 bases fitting TRBD2. The V gene end was trimmed by 3 bases and the J gene end by 6 bases; junction bases not matched to a gene: 5. The CDR3 runs 14 residues. The germline V gene has CDR1 WNHNN and CDR2 SYGVQD (reference sequence). The CDR3 DNA follows: TGCGCCAGCAGTGAAGATTTAGCGGGAGGCGAGCAGTACTTC. Amino acid sequence: CASSEDLAGGEQYF.

V and J are TRBV11-2 and TRBJ1-3; D is uncertain. Germline CDR1 SGHAT, CDR2 FQNNGV. The CDR3 spans 16 residues. V was shortened by 1 base and J by 4 bases, with 14 bases between the two germline ends. The CDR3 loop is CASSLAFIGGGNTIYF. CDR3 bases: TGTGCCAGCAGCTTAGCATTTATCGGAGGGGGAAACACCATATATTTT.

The V and J genes are TRBV7-9 and TRBJ2-1; perhaps TRBD1 as D (5 bases). This CDR3 has 15 amino acids. Germline values: CDR1 SEHNR, CDR2 FQNEAQ (reference sequence). Trimming took 5 bases from V and 2 from J, leaving 13 bases between them. CDR3 sequence reads: CASSSKDTTYNEQFF. DNA for the CDR3: TGTGCCAGCAGCAGTAAGGACACAACCTACAATGAGCAGTTCTTC.